This note documents a single T cell receptor (beta chain) sequence. Its cognate antigen is unknown. These data belong to a study of T cell repertoires in cytomegalovirus infection. The study's findings and limits: HLA-C-restricted, CMV-specific TCR beta clonotypes were dominant ex vivo.

There are 16 residues in the CDR3. Trimming took 3 bases from V and 4 from J; bases not matched to a gene: 6. From the reads, TCRdb called clonotypes with MiXCR, one entry per CDR3 protein. Altogether a few hundred thousand distinct CDR3 sequences are present, roughly 29% being singletons, with the ten largest covering about 20%. V gene TRBV12-3 or TRBV12-4 combines with J gene TRBJ2-2, with TRBD2 matching 9 bases. The sequence derives from a human donor in good health (CMV status not recorded). Some clones in this sample may be carry-over from other donors' samples. The sample was cultured PBMCs, taken from culture after CMV antigen stimulation. CDR3 amino acids: CASSFSGSRATGELFF. DNA for the CDR3: TGTGCCAGCAGTTTTAGCGGGAGTAGAGCCACCGGGGAGCTGTTTTTT.